This T cell receptor (beta chain) came from a study of T cell changes during pregnancy in multiple sclerosis. Here immunoSEQ multiplex PCR was the method, and the copy in TCRdb shows in-frame clones only, minus some. The sample includes 35,000 to 45,000 clones, approximately 90% of them seen just once. The CDR3 extends over 15 amino acids. Germline CDR1 reads LNHDA; CDR2 reads SQIVND (reference sequence). Unmatched junction bases numbered 6, after V lost 7 bases and J lost 0 bases. This clone was recorded only once. The V and J genes are TRBV19 and TRBJ2-5; 9 nucleotides agree with TRBD1. The receptor was isolated from a female donor in good health, enrolled as a control in a pregnancy study. The specimen was CD4+ T cells from peripheral blood mononuclear cells, collected in the first trimester of pregnancy. The CDR3 region is CASKKQGAHQETQYF. DNA of the CDR3: TGTGCCAGTAAAAAACAGGGGGCCCACCAAGAGACCCAGTACTTC.